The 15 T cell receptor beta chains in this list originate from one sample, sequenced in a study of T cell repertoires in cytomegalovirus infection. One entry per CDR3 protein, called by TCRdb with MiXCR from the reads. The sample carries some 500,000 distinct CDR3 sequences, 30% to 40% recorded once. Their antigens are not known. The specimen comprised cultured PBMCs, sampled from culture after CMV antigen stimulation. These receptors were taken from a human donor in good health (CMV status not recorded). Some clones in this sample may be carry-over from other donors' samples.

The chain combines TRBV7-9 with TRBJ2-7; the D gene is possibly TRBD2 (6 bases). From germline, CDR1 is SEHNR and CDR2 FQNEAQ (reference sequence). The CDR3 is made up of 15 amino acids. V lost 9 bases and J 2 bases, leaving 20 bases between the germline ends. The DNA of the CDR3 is TGTGCCAGTGTTCGGAGGCGGGACGGGACCTACGAGCAGTACTTC. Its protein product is CASVRRRDGTYEQYF.

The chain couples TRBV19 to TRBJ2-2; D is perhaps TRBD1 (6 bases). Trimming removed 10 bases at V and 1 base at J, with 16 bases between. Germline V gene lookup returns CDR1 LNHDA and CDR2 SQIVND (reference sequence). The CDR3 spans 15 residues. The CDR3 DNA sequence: TGTGCCACTACCGTCGGGACACAGAACACCGGGGAGCTGTTTTTT. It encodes CATTVGTQNTGELFF.

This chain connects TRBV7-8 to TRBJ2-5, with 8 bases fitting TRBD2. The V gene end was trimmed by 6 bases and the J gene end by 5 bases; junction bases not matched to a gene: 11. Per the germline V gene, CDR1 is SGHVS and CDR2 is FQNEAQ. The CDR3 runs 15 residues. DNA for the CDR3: TGTGCCAGCAGACAAGCCGCGGGGGGCGGCGAGACCCAGTACTTC. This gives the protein CASRQAAGGGETQYF. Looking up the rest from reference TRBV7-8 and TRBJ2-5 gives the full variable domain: GAGVSQSPRYKVAKRGQDVALRCDPISGHVSLFWYQQALGQGPEFLTYFQNEAQLDKSGLPSDRFFAERPEGSVSTLKIQRTQQEDSAVYLCASRQAAGGGETQYFGPGTRLLVL.

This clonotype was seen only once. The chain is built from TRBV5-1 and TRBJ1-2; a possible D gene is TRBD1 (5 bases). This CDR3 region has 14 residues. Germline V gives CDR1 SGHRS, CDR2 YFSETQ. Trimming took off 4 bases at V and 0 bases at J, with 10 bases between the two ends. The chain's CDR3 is CASSKDTSNYGYTF. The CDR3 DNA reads TGCGCCAGCAGCAAGGACACCTCTAACTATGGCTACACCTTC.

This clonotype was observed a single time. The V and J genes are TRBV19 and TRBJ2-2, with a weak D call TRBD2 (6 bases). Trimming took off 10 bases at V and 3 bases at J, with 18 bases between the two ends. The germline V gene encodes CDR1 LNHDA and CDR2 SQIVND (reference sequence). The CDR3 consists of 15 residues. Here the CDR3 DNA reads TGTGCCACCGAAGCGCGGGGTAGAGACACCGGGGAGCTGTTTTTT. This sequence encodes CATEARGRDTGELFF.

The DNA of the CDR3 is TGTGCCAGTTCTGGACAGGGGCTTCAAAGCTCCTACGAGCAGTACTTC. Translated: CASSGQGLQSSYEQYF. The rearrangement links TRBV19 to TRBJ2-7; 9 bases align to TRBD1. CDR1 LNHDA and CDR2 SQIVND come from the germline V gene (reference sequence). The CDR3 sequence is 16 residues long. The ends lost 8 bases at V and 0 bases at J; junction bases unmatched: 11. The complete variable domain, with remaining parts taken from reference TRBV19 and TRBJ2-7, reads DGGITQSPKYLFRKEGQNVTLSCEQNLNHDAMYWYRQDPGQGLRLIYYSQIVNDFQKGDIAEGYSVSREKKESFPLTVTSAQKNPTAFYLCASSGQGLQSSYEQYFGPGTRLTVT.

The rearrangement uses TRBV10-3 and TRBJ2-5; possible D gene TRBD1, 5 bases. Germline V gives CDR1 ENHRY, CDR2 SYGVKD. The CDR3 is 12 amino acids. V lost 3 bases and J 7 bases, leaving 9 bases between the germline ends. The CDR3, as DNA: TGTGCCATCAGTGACCTAAGGGGGACCCAGTACTTC. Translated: CAISDLRGTQYF.

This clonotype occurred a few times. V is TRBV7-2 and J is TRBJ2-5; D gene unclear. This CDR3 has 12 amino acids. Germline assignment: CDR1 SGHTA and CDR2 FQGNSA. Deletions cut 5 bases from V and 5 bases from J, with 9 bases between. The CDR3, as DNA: TGTGCCAGCAGCACATATAGGGAGACCCAGTACTTC. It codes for CASSTYRETQYF. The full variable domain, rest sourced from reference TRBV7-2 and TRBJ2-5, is GAGVSQSPSNKVTEKGKDVELRCDPISGHTALYWYRQSLGQGLEFLIYFQGNSAPDKSGLPSDRFSAERTGGSVSTLTIQRTQQEDSAVYLCASSTYRETQYFGPGTRLLVL.

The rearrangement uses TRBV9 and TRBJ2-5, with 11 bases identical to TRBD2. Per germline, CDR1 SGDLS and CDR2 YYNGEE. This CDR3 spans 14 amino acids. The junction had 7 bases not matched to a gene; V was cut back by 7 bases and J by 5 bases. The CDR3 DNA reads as TGTGCCAGCTCAACTAGCGGGAGACCTGAGACCCAGTACTTC. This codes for CASSTSGRPETQYF.

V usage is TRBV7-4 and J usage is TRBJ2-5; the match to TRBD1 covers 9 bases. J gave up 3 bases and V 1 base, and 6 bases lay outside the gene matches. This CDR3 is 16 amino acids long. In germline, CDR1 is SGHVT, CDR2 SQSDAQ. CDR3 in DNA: TGTGCCAGCAGCTTAGGTATCAGGACAGGGGAAGAGACCCAGTACTTC. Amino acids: CASSLGIRTGEETQYF.

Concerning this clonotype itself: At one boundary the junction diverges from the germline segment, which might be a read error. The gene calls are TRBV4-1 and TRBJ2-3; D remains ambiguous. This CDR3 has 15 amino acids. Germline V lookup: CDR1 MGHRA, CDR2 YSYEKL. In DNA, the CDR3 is TGTGCCAGCAGCCATATAAGTTCGAGCACAGATACGCAGTATTTT. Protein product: CASSHISSSTDTQYF.

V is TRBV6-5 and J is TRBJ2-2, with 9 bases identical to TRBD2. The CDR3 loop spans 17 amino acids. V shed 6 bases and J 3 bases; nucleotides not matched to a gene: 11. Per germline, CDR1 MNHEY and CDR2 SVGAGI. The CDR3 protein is CASRREGRLIHTGELFF. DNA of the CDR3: TGTGCCAGCAGGCGGGAGGGCCGACTTATTCACACCGGGGAGCTGTTTTTT.

The CDR3 region has the DNA TGCGCCAGCAGCTTCCAGGACAACGGGGAGCTGTTTTTT. It encodes CASSFQDNGELFF. The genes are TRBV5-1 and TRBJ2-2; D might be TRBD1 (5 bases). Deletions cut 2 bases from V and 7 bases from J, with 9 bases between. Germline V gene data show CDR1 as SGHRS and CDR2 as YFSETQ. The CDR3 is made up of 13 amino acids.

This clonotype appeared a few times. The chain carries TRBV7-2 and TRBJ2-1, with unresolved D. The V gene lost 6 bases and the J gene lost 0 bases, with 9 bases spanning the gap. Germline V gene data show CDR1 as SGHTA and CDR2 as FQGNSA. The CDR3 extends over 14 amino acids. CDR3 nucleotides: TGTGCCAGCAGTCCTCCGAGCTCCTACAATGAGCAGTTCTTC. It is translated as CASSPPSSYNEQFF.

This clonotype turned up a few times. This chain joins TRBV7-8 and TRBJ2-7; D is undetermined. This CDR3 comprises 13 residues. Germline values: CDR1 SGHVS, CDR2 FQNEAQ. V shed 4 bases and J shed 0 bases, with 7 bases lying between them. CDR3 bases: TGTGCCAGCAGCTACGAGAGCTCCTACGAGCAGTACGTC. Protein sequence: CASSYESSYEQYV.